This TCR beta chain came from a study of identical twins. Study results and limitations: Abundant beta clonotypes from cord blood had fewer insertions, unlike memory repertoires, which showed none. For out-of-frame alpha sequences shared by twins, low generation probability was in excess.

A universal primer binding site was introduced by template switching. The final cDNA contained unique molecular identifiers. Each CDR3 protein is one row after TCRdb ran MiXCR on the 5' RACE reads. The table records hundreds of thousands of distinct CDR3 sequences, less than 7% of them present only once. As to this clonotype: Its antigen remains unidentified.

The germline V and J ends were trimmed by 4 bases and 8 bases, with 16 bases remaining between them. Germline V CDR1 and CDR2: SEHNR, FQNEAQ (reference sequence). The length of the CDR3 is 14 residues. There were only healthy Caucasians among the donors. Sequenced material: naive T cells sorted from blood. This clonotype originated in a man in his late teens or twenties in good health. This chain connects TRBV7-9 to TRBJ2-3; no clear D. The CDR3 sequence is CASSSYIQNSTQYF. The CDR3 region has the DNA TGTGCCAGCAGCTCATACATTCAAAATAGTACGCAGTATTTT.